One and the same sample provided the 22 T cell receptor beta chains below, sequenced in a study of control samples from healthy donors and cancer patients. The method was immunoSEQ multiplex PCR; TCRdb's version includes in-frame clones alone and lacks a portion of them. The sample contains about 49,000 clones, 65% to 90% of which appear only once. Sequenced input: PBMCs. These receptors all come from a woman in her 50s with lung cancer.

V is TRBV24-1 and J is TRBJ2-6, with 9 bases fitting TRBD1. Germline CDR1 is KGHDR and CDR2 is SFDVKD. The junction had 2 bases not matched to a gene; V was cut back by 9 bases and J by 0 bases. The CDR3 runs 15 residues. The CDR3 here is CATGTGISGANVLTF. The CDR3 DNA reads TGTGCCACCGGGACAGGGATCTCTGGGGCCAACGTCCTGACTTTC.

The V gene is TRBV4-3, the J gene TRBJ2-1, with 7 bases matching TRBD2. CDR1 and CDR2 (germline): LGHNA, YSLEER. The CDR3 length is 17 residues. The V segment lost 0 bases and the J segment 0 bases; nucleotides outside the gene matches: 5. The CDR3 DNA is TGCGCCAGCAGCCAAGAGGTGCGGGGGAGCTCCTACAATGAGCAGTTCTTC. Its protein is CASSQEVRGSSYNEQFF.

In DNA, the CDR3 is TGTGCCAGCAGTTCGTCTGGGGGAGAGAGAAACACCATATATTTT. Translation: CASSSSGGERNTIYF. This chain uses TRBV28 with TRBJ1-3; D perhaps matches TRBD1 (5 bases). V lost 4 bases and J 5 bases, leaving 15 bases between the germline ends. This CDR3 spans 15 amino acids. Germline-derived CDR1 and CDR2 are MDHEN and SYDVKM.

Judged by abundance, this clone is medium-sized (0.01 to 0.1%). The genes are TRBV5-8 and TRBJ2-3, with D uncertain. This CDR3 has 14 amino acids. Trimming shortened V by 1 base and J by 2 bases, and 8 bases separated the two germline ends. Germline CDR1 and CDR2: SGHTS and YDEGEE. The CDR3 bases are TGTGCCAGCAGCTTGCAAGGAATCACAGATACGCAGTATTTT. This encodes CASSLQGITDTQYF.

This clone was seen once. This chain links TRBV5-4 with TRBJ2-2; D tentatively fits TRBD1 or TRBD2 (7 bases each). V shed 6 bases and J shed 3 bases, with 18 bases lying between them. Germline values: CDR1 SGHNT, CDR2 YYREEE (reference sequence). The CDR3 has 16 amino acids. DNA for the CDR3: TGTGCCAGCACCCCAGGGGGGGGGACGCACACCGGGGAGCTGTTTTTT. Its translation: CASTPGGGTHTGELFF.

V is TRBV5-1 and J is TRBJ1-1, with D tentatively TRBD1 (6 bases). Trimming removed 0 bases at V and 5 bases at J, with 11 bases between. This CDR3 is 14 amino acids long. Germline lookup yields CDR1 SGHRS and CDR2 YFSETQ. The CDR3 nucleotides are TGCGCCAGCAGCTTGGCGGGGGCCGGGACTGAAGCTTTCTTT. Its translation: CASSLAGAGTEAFF.

The chain employs TRBV24-1 and TRBJ1-2; TRBD1 agrees at 9 bases. Germline trimming cut 3 bases from V and 7 bases from J; bases unmatched to any gene: 8. The CDR3 length is 15 residues. Germline CDR1 KGHDR, CDR2 SFDVKD. CDR3 protein: CATSDRGQGVGGYTF. DNA of the CDR3: TGTGCCACCAGTGATAGGGGACAGGGCGTAGGTGGCTACACCTTC.

The chain uses TRBV4-3 and TRBJ1-3; 11 bases line up with TRBD1. The CDR3 is 14 residues long. The trim removed 4 bases at V and 8 bases at J, leaving 4 bases unmatched. Germline V gene data show CDR1 as LGHNA and CDR2 as YSLEER. Here the CDR3 reads CASSPGTGGYTIYF. The CDR3 DNA reads TGCGCCAGCAGCCCTGGGACAGGGGGATACACCATATATTTT.

V and J are TRBV7-2 and TRBJ1-6; 10 nucleotides align to TRBD1. The CDR3 is made up of 14 amino acids. The trim removed 7 bases at V and 10 bases at J, leaving 7 bases unmatched. Germline values: CDR1 SGHTA, CDR2 FQGNSA. Written as DNA, the CDR3 is TGTGCCAGCACCGGACAGGGGGACGGGTCACCCCTCCACTTT. Translating gives CASTGQGDGSPLHF.

The rearrangement joins TRBV12-5 to TRBJ2-5; 7 bases are a match to TRBD1. The CDR3 sequence is 17 residues long. The junction had 13 bases not matched to a gene; V was cut back by 1 base and J by 5 bases. The V gene's germline CDR1 is LGHNT and CDR2 FRNRAP. In nucleotides, the CDR3 is TGTGCTAGTGGTTTGGCTTCCGGACAGGCCCACCGGGAGACCCAGTACTTC. Translating gives CASGLASGQAHRETQYF.

This chain joins TRBV12-5 and TRBJ2-4; 7 bases agree with TRBD1. V lost 2 bases to trimming and J lost 0 bases; unmatched junction nucleotides: 13. This CDR3 spans 19 amino acids. The V gene's germline CDR1 is LGHNT and CDR2 FRNRAP. The CDR3 coding sequence is TGTGCTAGTGGTTTGAACCGGGACGGACAGGTTCTAGCCAAAAACATTCAGTACTTC. As protein: CASGLNRDGQVLAKNIQYF.

The chain couples TRBV27 to TRBJ1-5, with 7 bases aligning to TRBD1. J lost 0 bases, V lost 2 bases, and 10 bases had no gene match. Germline loops: CDR1 MNHEY, CDR2 SMNVEV (reference sequence). The CDR3 has 18 amino acids. CDR3 loop: CASSLGGTASYSNQPQHF. Written as DNA, the CDR3 is TGTGCCAGCAGTTTAGGGGGGACAGCGTCTTATAGCAATCAGCCCCAGCATTTT.

V and J are TRBV5-1 and TRBJ2-3, with 9 bases fitting TRBD2. The CDR3 contains 15 residues. V was clipped by 3 bases and J by 1 base; unmatched bases: 3. CDR1 and CDR2 from the germline V gene are SGHRS and YFSETQ. The CDR3 here is CASSSIAGGTDTQYF. DNA of the CDR3: TGCGCCAGCAGCTCAATAGCGGGGGGCACAGATACGCAGTATTTT.

The V call is TRBV2, the J call TRBJ2-7, with a weak D call TRBD2 (5 bases). The length of the CDR3 is 11 residues. V shed 3 bases and J shed 5 bases, with 5 bases lying between them. The germline CDR1 and CDR2 sequences are SNHLY and FYNNEI. The CDR3 here is CASSERDEQYF. The CDR3 DNA reads as TGTGCCAGCAGTGAGCGGGACGAGCAGTACTTC.

The chain combines TRBV6-2 or TRBV6-3 with TRBJ2-6; 11 bases fit TRBD2. This CDR3 comprises 22 residues. Germline-derived CDR1 and CDR2 are MNHEY and SVGEGT. The V segment lost 6 bases and the J segment 1 base; nucleotides outside the gene matches: 20. Here the CDR3 DNA reads TGTGCCAGCAGCCCCTTGAGGTTACTAGCGGGGGTCATTGAGTCTGGGGCCAACGTCCTGACTTTC. Its protein product is CASSPLRLLAGVIESGANVLTF.

The chain couples TRBV19 to TRBJ2-4; D is possibly TRBD1 or TRBD2 (5 bases each). CDR1 LNHDA and CDR2 SQIVND come from the germline V gene (reference sequence). Between the trimmed V and J ends, which lost 8 bases and 0 bases, there was a span of 14 bases. This CDR3 contains 15 residues. CDR3 in DNA: TGTGCCAGTGCGATAGGTGGGGGAGCCAAAAACATTCAGTACTTC. Translation: CASAIGGGAKNIQYF.

This chain uses TRBV9 with TRBJ1-1; 9 bases map to TRBD1. The V gene end was trimmed by 4 bases and the J gene end by 5 bases; junction bases not matched to a gene: 9. Germline V gives CDR1 SGDLS, CDR2 YYNGEE. The CDR3 contains 15 residues. The CDR3 region has the DNA TGTGCCAGCAGCAGACCGGGACAGGGAAGAACTGAAGCTTTCTTT. It translates to CASSRPGQGRTEAFF. Filled out from reference TRBV9 and TRBJ1-1, the complete variable domain reads DSGVTQTPKHLITATGQRVTLRCSPRSGDLSVYWYQQSLDQGLQFLIQYYNGEERAKGNILERFSAQQFPDLHSELNLSSLELGDSALYFCASSRPGQGRTEAFFGQGTRLTVV.

Here the CDR3 DNA reads TGTGCCAGCAGTTACTCGGTGACAGGGCCGTTTTACGAGCAGTACTTC. Amino acids: CASSYSVTGPFYEQYF. This chain uses TRBV6-2 or TRBV6-3 with TRBJ2-7; TRBD1 agrees at 7 bases. The CDR3 has 16 residues. The V and J ends lost 0 bases and 4 bases, in that order; junction bases with no gene match: 9. Germline CDR1 is MNHEY and CDR2 is SVGEGT.

In its sample, this clone is medium-sized. The V and J genes are TRBV27 and TRBJ1-5, with 9 bases lining up with TRBD1. This CDR3 is 14 amino acids long. Germline V gives CDR1 MNHEY, CDR2 SMNVEV (reference sequence). Trimming cost V 6 bases and J 6 bases; bases outside gene matches: 6. The CDR3 region has the DNA TGTGCCAGCAGAGGGACAGGGAATAGTCAGCCCCAGCATTTT. Translation: CASRGTGNSQPQHF.

The genes are TRBV18 and TRBJ2-3, with 9 bases matching TRBD1. The germline V gene has CDR1 KGHSH and CDR2 LQKENI. The CDR3 covers 14 residues. Trimming removed 2 bases from V and 5 bases from J; junction bases left unmatched: 2. CDR3 bases: TGTGCCAGCTCACCAAACAGGGGGCAAGATACGCAGTATTTT. Its protein product is CASSPNRGQDTQYF. The whole variable domain, remainder taken from reference TRBV18 and TRBJ2-3, is NAGVMQNPRHLVRRRGQEARLRCSPMKGHSHVYWYRQLPEEGLKFMVYLQKENIIDESGMPKERFSAEFPKEGPSILRIQQVVRGDSAAYFCASSPNRGQDTQYFGPGTRLTVL.

The rearrangement links TRBV10-3 to TRBJ1-3, with D hard to call. The CDR3 loop spans 11 amino acids. The germline V gene encodes CDR1 ENHRY and CDR2 SYGVKD. V shed 8 bases and J shed 1 base, with 3 bases lying between them. The CDR3 nucleotides are TGTGCCATCCGTTCTGGAAACACCATATATTTT. Protein sequence: CAIRSGNTIYF.

The rearrangement uses TRBV2 and TRBJ1-2; D is unclear. V was shortened by 1 base and J by 8 bases, with 11 bases between the two germline ends. The CDR3 has 13 amino acids. Germline assignment: CDR1 SNHLY and CDR2 FYNNEI. CDR3 amino acids: CASSEVAGSGYTF. CDR3 nucleotide sequence: TGTGCCAGCAGTGAAGTGGCAGGAAGCGGCTACACCTTC.